Detailed here is one T cell receptor (beta chain). The antigen remains undetermined. This entry comes from a study of T cell responses to AZD1222 COVID-19 vaccine. General study results and limits: Across spike, vaccine-associated CD4 TCRs were found, dominant at 160-218 and 743-854.

Sequencing used immunoSEQ multiplex PCR; TCRdb keeps in-frame clones, though not all of them. The table includes some 110,000 clones, more than 70% detected once. The origin of this receptor is an adult in good health. Here the sequenced sample was peripheral blood, taken on day 0 of AZD1222 vaccination.

CDR3 residues: CASSLDRSYNSPLHF. CDR3 nucleotides: TGTGCCAGCAGCTTAGATCGCTCCTATAATTCACCCCTCCACTTT. The chain joins TRBV7-2 to TRBJ1-6; D call uncertain. The germline V and J ends were trimmed by 1 base and 0 bases, with 4 bases remaining between them. Germline V CDR1 and CDR2: SGHTA, FQGNSA. The CDR3 is made up of 15 amino acids.